The 24 T cell receptor beta chains presented below share a single source sample, sequenced in a study of control samples from healthy donors and cancer patients. Profiled with immunoSEQ multiplex PCR; TCRdb holds only in-frame clones, not every one. The sample records about 90,000 clones, over 85% being singletons. Sequenced material: blood. Receptor source: a woman aged 25 to 39 in good health.

The chain carries TRBV20-1 and TRBJ1-2; the D is unclear. The germline gives CDR1 DFQATT, CDR2 SNEGSKA (reference sequence). The CDR3 is 11 residues long. V gave up 6 bases and J gave up 8 bases, with 13 bases separating them. This chain's CDR3 is CSATLVRGYTF. In DNA form, the CDR3 reads TGCAGTGCCACCCTAGTAAGAGGCTACACCTTC.

The chain employs TRBV25-1 and TRBJ1-1; TRBD1 matches at 8 bases. The CDR3 loop spans 12 amino acids. The junction had 8 bases not matched to a gene; V was cut back by 6 bases and J by 11 bases. Germline values: CDR1 MGHDK, CDR2 SYGVNS. The CDR3 loop reads CASRKQGARAFF. In DNA form, the CDR3 reads TGTGCCAGCAGGAAGCAGGGGGCGCGGGCTTTCTTT.

V gene TRBV18 combines with J gene TRBJ1-5, with unresolved D. The CDR3 consists of 13 residues. Germline V gene lookup returns CDR1 KGHSH and CDR2 LQKENI. The germline V and J ends were trimmed by 3 bases and 6 bases, with 9 bases remaining between them. The CDR3, as DNA: TGTGCCAGCTCACCCGCCGCTCCTCAGCCCCAGCATTTT. Translating gives CASSPAAPQPQHF.

The chain uses TRBV9 and TRBJ1-2, with D possibly TRBD1 on 6 matching bases. CDR1 is SGDLS and CDR2 is YYNGEE in the germline V gene. The CDR3 length is 14 residues. V was trimmed by 3 bases and J by 2 bases, leaving 11 bases between them. CDR3 nucleotides: TGTGCCAGCAGCGGAAGAACAGGGAACTATGGCTACACCTTC. It is translated as CASSGRTGNYGYTF. The full variable domain, with the rest looked up from reference TRBV9 and TRBJ1-2, is DSGVTQTPKHLITATGQRVTLRCSPRSGDLSVYWYQQSLDQGLQFLIQYYNGEERAKGNILERFSAQQFPDLHSELNLSSLELGDSALYFCASSGRTGNYGYTFGSGTRLTVV.

V and J are TRBV5-1 and TRBJ2-1; D is perhaps TRBD1 (5 bases). Trimming removed 0 bases from V and 10 bases from J, with 11 bases in between. The CDR3 runs 13 residues. Germline loops: CDR1 SGHRS, CDR2 YFSETQ. This CDR3 reads CASSLVGAWEQFF. The CDR3 bases are TGCGCCAGCAGCTTGGTAGGGGCCTGGGAGCAGTTCTTC.

Concerning this clone itself: Additional DNA sequences in this sample encode the identical CDR3. The CDR3 here is CASSELAGGQDTQYF. As DNA, the CDR3 is TGTGCCAGCAGTGAACTAGCGGGGGGGCAAGATACGCAGTATTTT. This rearrangement joins TRBV6-1 to TRBJ2-3; 12 nucleotides agree with TRBD2. Looked up from germline, CDR1 is MNHNS and CDR2 is SASEGT. CDR3 size: 15 residues. Trimming at V came to 2 bases and at J to 5 bases, leaving 2 bases not matched to a gene.

The V gene is TRBV18, the J gene TRBJ1-6, with D unclear. CDR3 length equals 15 residues. Trimming removed 3 bases from V and 5 bases from J, with 11 bases in between. CDR1 is KGHSH, CDR2 LQKENI, per germline. The DNA for the CDR3 is TGTGCCAGCTCACCTAGGACGGTGGATAATTCACCCCTCCACTTT. Translated, it gives CASSPRTVDNSPLHF.

This chain links TRBV7-9 with TRBJ1-1; 8 bases align to TRBD1. The germline gives CDR1 SEHNR, CDR2 FQNEAQ (reference sequence). This CDR3 spans 17 amino acids. The trim removed 5 bases at V and 1 base at J, leaving 12 bases unmatched. CDR3 coding DNA: TGTGCCAGCAGCCTGACAGGGGAGGGAAGCTGGAACACTGAAGCTTTCTTT. The encoded protein is CASSLTGEGSWNTEAFF.

The chain carries TRBV28 and TRBJ1-4; TRBD1 is a possible D gene (6 bases). Trimming left V 6 bases short and J 3 bases short, with 17 bases between. CDR1 is MDHEN, CDR2 SYDVKM, per germline. The CDR3 covers 16 residues. The CDR3 coding sequence is TGTGCCAGCAGATCGAGAGGGGGTTTGGCTAATGAAAAACTGTTTTTT. It codes for CASRSRGGLANEKLFF.

The V gene is TRBV2, the J gene TRBJ1-1, with TRBD1 matching 11 bases. The germline gives CDR1 SNHLY, CDR2 FYNNEI. CDR3 size: 16 residues. J was trimmed by 0 bases and V by 3 bases; bases with no gene match: 3. The CDR3: CASSDRDRGMNTEAFF. CDR3 in DNA: TGTGCCAGCAGTGACAGGGACAGGGGGATGAACACTGAAGCTTTCTTT.

In the case of this clone: At one end the junction does not follow the germline gene, possibly because of a read error. The rearrangement links TRBV7-2 to TRBJ2-3; D remains unclear. The CDR3 length is 11 residues. In germline, CDR1 is SGHTA, CDR2 FQGNSA. The DNA of the CDR3 is TGTGCCAGCAGCTTAACGATCGGTAAGATTTTT. Protein sequence: CASSLTIGKIF.

This chain links TRBV5-4 with TRBJ2-3, with D unresolved. The germline V and J ends were trimmed by 0 bases and 4 bases, with 6 bases remaining between them. CDR3 length: 13 amino acids. CDR1 and CDR2 from the germline V gene are SGHNT and YYREEE (reference sequence). The DNA of the CDR3 is TGTGCCAGCAGCTTGGAAGTACCAGATACGCAGTATTTT. It is translated as CASSLEVPDTQYF. The full variable domain, completed using reference TRBV5-4 and TRBJ2-3, is ETGVTQSPTHLIKTRGQQVTLRCSSQSGHNTVSWYQQALGQGPQFIFQYYREEENGRGNFPPRFSGLQFPNYSSELNVNALELDDSALYLCASSLEVPDTQYFGPGTRLTVL.

The rearrangement uses TRBV18 and TRBJ1-2; D might be TRBD1 (5 bases). The CDR3 has 14 amino acids. Deletions cut 5 bases from V and 6 bases from J, with 16 bases between. Germline V gene lookup returns CDR1 KGHSH and CDR2 LQKENI. The CDR3 DNA reads TGTGCCAGCTCAAGACGACAGCTACCCAATGGCTACACCTTC. This gives the protein CASSRRQLPNGYTF.

The genes are TRBV5-1 and TRBJ1-6; D unclear. V dropped 4 bases and J dropped 6 bases, with 11 bases sitting between them. The V gene's germline CDR1 is SGHRS and CDR2 YFSETQ. This CDR3 is 14 amino acids long. DNA for the CDR3: TGCGCCAGCAGCGCTGGGAGCTCTAATTCACCCCTCCACTTT. Protein product: CASSAGSSNSPLHF.

The gene calls are TRBV19 and TRBJ1-3, with D uncertain. The germline V gene encodes CDR1 LNHDA and CDR2 SQIVND (reference sequence). This CDR3 contains 13 residues. Trimming took off 3 bases at V and 4 bases at J, with 7 bases between the two ends. CDR3: CASSILSGNTIYF. The CDR3 DNA sequence: TGTGCCAGTAGTATTCTATCCGGAAACACCATATATTTT. Together with reference TRBV19 and TRBJ1-3, the CDR3 gives the full variable domain: DGGITQSPKYLFRKEGQNVTLSCEQNLNHDAMYWYRQDPGQGLRLIYYSQIVNDFQKGDIAEGYSVSREKKESFPLTVTSAQKNPTAFYLCASSILSGNTIYFGEGSWLTVV.

This clone was counted a single time. The chain employs TRBV24-1 and TRBJ1-6; D gene ambiguous. The germline V gene encodes CDR1 KGHDR and CDR2 SFDVKD. Trimming stripped 4 bases from V and 7 bases from J, with 10 bases between. The CDR3 consists of 14 residues. CDR3: CATSEAAANSPLHF. Written as DNA, the CDR3 is TGTGCCACCAGTGAAGCGGCGGCAAATTCACCCCTCCACTTT.

V is TRBV4-2 and J is TRBJ1-2; D remains unclear. The CDR3 covers 15 residues. Trimming pared 4 bases from V and 4 bases from J, leaving 16 bases between. Germline loops: CDR1 LGHNA, CDR2 YNFKEQ. CDR3 nucleotides: TGTGCCAGCAGCCCCCAAGGTCGGGAAATCTATGGCTACACCTTC. This translates into CASSPQGREIYGYTF.

Judged by abundance, this clone is medium-sized. This chain joins TRBV28 and TRBJ2-3; 10 bases agree with TRBD2. Trimming removed 2 bases from V and 0 bases from J; junction bases left unmatched: 14. The CDR3 spans 20 residues. Looked up from germline, CDR1 is MDHEN and CDR2 is SYDVKM. This CDR3 is CASSLTNPETSGQSTDTQYF. The CDR3 bases are TGTGCCAGCAGTTTAACCAACCCTGAGACTAGCGGGCAAAGCACAGATACGCAGTATTTT.

V and J are TRBV14 and TRBJ2-7; D gene uncertain. Germline CDR1 and CDR2: SGHDN and FVKESK. Trimming took 0 bases from V and 11 from J, leaving 11 bases between them. CDR3 length: 12 amino acids. The DNA of the CDR3 is TGTGCCAGCAGCCAAGATAGGGTCACGGAGTACTTC. Translation gives CASSQDRVTEYF.

This chain uses TRBV7-6 with TRBJ1-2; perhaps TRBD1 as D (6 bases). The V gene lost 2 bases and the J gene lost 6 bases, with 16 bases spanning the gap. Germline V gene sequence: CDR1 SGHVS, CDR2 FNYEAQ. This CDR3 comprises 15 residues. The CDR3 region has the DNA TGTGCCAGCAGCTTATTGGTCGAGGGGGAGAATGGCTACACCTTC. Translation: CASSLLVEGENGYTF.

The chain couples TRBV12-3 or TRBV12-4 to TRBJ1-1; no clear D. Trimming stripped 3 bases from V and 11 bases from J, with 13 bases between. The CDR3 has 12 residues. CDR3 sequence (DNA): TGTGCCAGCAGTTTTACGGACGGGGTGGCTTTCTTT. Protein sequence: CASSFTDGVAFF.

This chain uses TRBV5-3 with TRBJ1-5; weak D call: TRBD1 (6 bases). TRBV5-3 is an open reading frame whose function is uncertain. The CDR3 is made up of 21 amino acids. V gave up 0 bases and J gave up 4 bases, with 29 bases separating them. This CDR3 reads CARSLGVGVVGDNFWNQPQHF. CDR3 bases: TGTGCCAGAAGCTTGGGCGTGGGGGTGGTTGGGGACAACTTTTGGAATCAGCCCCAGCATTTT.

The chain couples TRBV6-6 to TRBJ1-6, with TRBD1 as a possible D gene (5 bases). Trimming took 5 bases from V and 0 from J, leaving 17 bases between them. The CDR3 has 18 amino acids. In germline, CDR1 is MNHNY, CDR2 SVGAGI (reference sequence). The CDR3 is CASSLYWDVSSYNSPLHF. In DNA, the CDR3 is TGTGCCAGCAGTCTATACTGGGACGTGAGCTCCTATAATTCACCCCTCCACTTT.

The chain carries TRBV7-9 and TRBJ2-1; 8 bases fit TRBD2. Germline V gives CDR1 SEHNR, CDR2 FQNEAQ (reference sequence). V lost 5 bases to trimming and J lost 0 bases; unmatched junction nucleotides: 6. The CDR3 covers 16 residues. Here the CDR3 DNA reads TGTGCCAGCAGCGCCAGCGGGGGCCTCTCCTACAATGAGCAGTTCTTC. Translating it yields CASSASGGLSYNEQFF.